This paragraph reports one T cell receptor beta chain. In this sample, this clone turned up once. Its binding antigen is unknown. Base qualities are not provided; no much larger clone lies one nucleotide away. The entry originates in a study of CD4 T cells in relation to SARS-CoV-2 and coronaviruses (dated by TCRdb to the early 2020s). Background on the whole study: In the ViraFEST assay, PBMCs were cultured with antigen for roughly ten days, after which TCR beta CDR3s were sequenced to identify clonal expansions specific to the antigen. Memory CD4+ T cell crossreactivity between SARS-CoV-2 and common cold coronavirus spike proteins was assessed at the TCR clonotype level in the study. Of the roughly twelve convalescent patients, 8 were male and 4 were female, and two of the subjects were Hispanic. Shared crossreactive spike epitopes were mapped to their HLA restriction using patient-derived lymphoblastoid cell lines. Across all 12 patients in the full convalescent cohort, ages ranged from about 21 to 80 years, with a median of 38. Samples from a few pre-COVID donors and the naive versus memory experiments were sequenced with the Adaptive Biotechnologies TCR-sequencing kit; other data were Illumina-based. A different, Illumina-based TCR-beta assay was used to sequence expansion assays from other donors in the study. The full study reports these points: In roughly two thirds of donors, memory CD4+ clonotypes turned up that crossrecognized SARS-CoV-2 and at least one common cold coronavirus spike. Compared with monoreactive clones, crossreactive clones had significantly weaker SARS-CoV-2-driven expansion, a result consistent with antigenic imprinting. Sequencing naive versus memory cells indicated that the assay picks up memory recall responses, not primary responses primed during culture. Because no donor provided both pre-pandemic and post-infection samples, tracing the source of pre-existing responses was limited. The study was constrained by small numbers of patients and of tested TCRs. Crossreactivity analysis centred on spike protein, so crossreactivity against other viral proteins was not assessed.

To separate naive from memory CD4+ T cells, cryopreserved PBMCs first underwent CD4 enrichment and then EasySep naive CD4+ T cell enrichment. For roughly 11 days, sorted naive or memory CD4+ T cells (roughly 98,000) were cultured at a 1:1 ratio with T cell-depleted PBMCs and CEF peptides. In general, every peptide culture condition was set up in three replicate wells. Ficoll-Paque PLUS gradient centrifugation was used to isolate PBMCs from either whole blood or leukapheresis product. PBMCs were either used fresh in the expansion assay or cryopreserved at -140 degrees C. The QIAamp Micro DNA Kit was used to extract genomic DNA from the CD4+ T cells. CDR1 and CDR2, per the germline V gene, are SNHLY and FYNNEI. V trim: 3 bases; J trim: 15 bases; unmatched bases: 8. The CDR3 starts with the cysteine, ends with the phenylalanine, and has 13 residues. Only the CDR3 region is kept as DNA, spanning 39 bases read in frame from base 1.

DNA from CEF-cultured naive and memory CD4+ T cells underwent immunoSEQ TCR-beta sequencing at survey level. In the original analysis: Preprocessing removed nonproductive sequences and CDR3s not starting with C, not ending with F or W, or shorter than 7 amino acids. The MANAFEST web app was used to call antigen-specific clonotypes on the basis of expansion compared with the reference and with other culture wells. To be counted as positive, a clone had to show significant expansion compared with the reference culture, at an FDR below 0.05, in 2 of 3 replicate wells. Positive clones also required significant expansion versus all other tandem wells and an odds ratio above 5. Cultured and uncultured naive and memory CD4+ repertoires were searched for CDR3s previously identified as spike- and CEF-reactive. After three terminal residues were trimmed from each end, CDR3 homology was quantified as pairwise Levenshtein distance using the stringdist R package. In its TCRdb copy, this immuneACCESS table keeps in-frame sequences only and misses some clones. Where compared with another copy, unresolved V genes explain less than half of these, and the others have no known cause. The DNA was the basis for D and trimming; V, J and clone size are from that table. The table for this sample lists about 37,000 clones; approximately 82% of them were counted only once. The ten largest clones take up around 4.2% of the sample.

This clonotype was obtained from an adult with COVID-19. The sample comprised naive CD4+ T cells from PBMCs, cultured in vitro. The cell subset or site label, read with the paper, signifies: naive CD4+ T cells isolated by negative enrichment. Here the chain combines TRBV2 and TRBJ2-1, with 10 bases in between that match TRBD2. The nucleotide sequence is given as TGTGCCAGCAGTGACGAAACTAGCGGGAAAGGGTTCTTC. It is translated as CASSDETSGKGFF.